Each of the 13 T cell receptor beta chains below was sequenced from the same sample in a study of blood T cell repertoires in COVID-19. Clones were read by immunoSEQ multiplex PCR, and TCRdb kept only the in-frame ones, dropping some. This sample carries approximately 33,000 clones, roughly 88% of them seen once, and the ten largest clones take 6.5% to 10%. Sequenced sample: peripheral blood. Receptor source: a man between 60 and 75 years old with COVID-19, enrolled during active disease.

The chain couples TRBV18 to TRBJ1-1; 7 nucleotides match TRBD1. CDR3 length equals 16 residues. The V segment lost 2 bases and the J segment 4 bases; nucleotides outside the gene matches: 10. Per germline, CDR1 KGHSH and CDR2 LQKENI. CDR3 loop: CASSPRDRPLGTEAFF. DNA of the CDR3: TGTGCCAGCTCACCAAGGGACAGACCTTTAGGCACTGAAGCTTTCTTT.

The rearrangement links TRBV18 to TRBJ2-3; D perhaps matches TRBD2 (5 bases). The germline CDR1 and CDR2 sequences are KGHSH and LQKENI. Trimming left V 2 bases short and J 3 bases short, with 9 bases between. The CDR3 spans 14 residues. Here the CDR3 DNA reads TGTGCCAGCTCACCAATAGAGGGAACAGATACGCAGTATTTT. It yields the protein CASSPIEGTDTQYF.

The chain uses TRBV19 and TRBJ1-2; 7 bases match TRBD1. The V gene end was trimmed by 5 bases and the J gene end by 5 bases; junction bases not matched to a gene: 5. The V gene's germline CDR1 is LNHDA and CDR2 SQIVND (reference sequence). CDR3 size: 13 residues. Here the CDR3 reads CASSVTGPYGYTF. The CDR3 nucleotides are TGTGCCAGTAGTGTGACAGGGCCTTATGGCTACACCTTC.

The CDR3 DNA reads TGTGCCAGCAGTGAAAGTTTGGGCGCTGAGCAGTTCTTC. Its translation is CASSESLGAEQFF. The rearrangement joins TRBV6-1 to TRBJ2-1; D is undetermined. V shed 2 bases and J shed 9 bases, with 11 bases lying between them. Per germline, CDR1 MNHNS and CDR2 SASEGT. This CDR3 is 13 amino acids long.

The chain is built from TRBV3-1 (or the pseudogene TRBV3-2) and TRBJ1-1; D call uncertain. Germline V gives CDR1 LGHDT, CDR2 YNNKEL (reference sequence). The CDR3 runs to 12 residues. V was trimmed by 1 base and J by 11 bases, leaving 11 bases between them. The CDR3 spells CASSQGARGAFF. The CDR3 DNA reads TGTGCCAGCAGCCAAGGGGCACGTGGGGCTTTCTTT.

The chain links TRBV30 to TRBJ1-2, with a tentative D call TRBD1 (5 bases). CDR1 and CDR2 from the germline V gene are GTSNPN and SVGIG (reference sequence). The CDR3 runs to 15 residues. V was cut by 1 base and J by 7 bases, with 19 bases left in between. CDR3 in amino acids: CAWSGSFSGALGYTF. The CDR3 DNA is TGTGCCTGGAGTGGATCTTTCAGCGGGGCGCTTGGCTACACCTTC.

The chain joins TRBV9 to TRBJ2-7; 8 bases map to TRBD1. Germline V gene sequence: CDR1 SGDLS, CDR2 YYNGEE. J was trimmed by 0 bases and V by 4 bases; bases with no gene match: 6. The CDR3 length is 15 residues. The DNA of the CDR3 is TGTGCCAGCAGCCTAAGGACAGGGTCCTCCTACGAGCAGTACTTC. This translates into CASSLRTGSSYEQYF.

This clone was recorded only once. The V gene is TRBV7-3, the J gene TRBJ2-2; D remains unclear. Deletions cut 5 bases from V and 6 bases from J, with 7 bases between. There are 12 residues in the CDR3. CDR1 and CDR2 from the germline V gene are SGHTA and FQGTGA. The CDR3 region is CASSPPSGELFF. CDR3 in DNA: TGTGCCAGCAGCCCCCCGTCCGGGGAGCTGTTTTTT.

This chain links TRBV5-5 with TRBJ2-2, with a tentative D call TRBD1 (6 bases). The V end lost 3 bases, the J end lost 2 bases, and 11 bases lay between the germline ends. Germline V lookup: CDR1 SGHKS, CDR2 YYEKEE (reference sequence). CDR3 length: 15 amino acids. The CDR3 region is CASSSSGVNTGELFF. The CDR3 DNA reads TGTGCCAGCAGCTCCTCAGGGGTTAACACCGGGGAGCTGTTTTTT.

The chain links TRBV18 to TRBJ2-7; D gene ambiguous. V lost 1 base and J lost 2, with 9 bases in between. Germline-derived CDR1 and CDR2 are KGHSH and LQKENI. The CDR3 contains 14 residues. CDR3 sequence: CASSPQRETYEQYF. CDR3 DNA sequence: TGTGCCAGCTCACCACAGCGAGAGACCTACGAGCAGTACTTC.

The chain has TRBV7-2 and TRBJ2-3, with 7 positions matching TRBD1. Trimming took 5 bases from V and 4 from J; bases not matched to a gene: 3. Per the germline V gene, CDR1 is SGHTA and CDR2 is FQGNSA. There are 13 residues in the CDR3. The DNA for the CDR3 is TGTGCCAGCAGCAAGACAGGGTCAGATACGCAGTATTTT. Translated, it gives CASSKTGSDTQYF.

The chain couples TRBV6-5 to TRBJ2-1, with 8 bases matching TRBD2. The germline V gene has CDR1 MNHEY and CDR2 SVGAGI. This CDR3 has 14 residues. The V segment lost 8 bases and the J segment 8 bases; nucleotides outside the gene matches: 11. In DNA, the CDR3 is TGTGCCAGCGGGGACGGGACTAGTATATATGAGCAGTTCTTC. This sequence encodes CASGDGTSIYEQFF.

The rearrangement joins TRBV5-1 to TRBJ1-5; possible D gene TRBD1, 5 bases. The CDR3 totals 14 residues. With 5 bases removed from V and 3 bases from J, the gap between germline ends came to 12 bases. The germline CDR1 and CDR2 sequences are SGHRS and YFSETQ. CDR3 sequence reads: CASRPDSLNQPQHF. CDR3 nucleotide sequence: TGCGCCAGCAGACCAGACAGCCTCAATCAGCCCCAGCATTTT.